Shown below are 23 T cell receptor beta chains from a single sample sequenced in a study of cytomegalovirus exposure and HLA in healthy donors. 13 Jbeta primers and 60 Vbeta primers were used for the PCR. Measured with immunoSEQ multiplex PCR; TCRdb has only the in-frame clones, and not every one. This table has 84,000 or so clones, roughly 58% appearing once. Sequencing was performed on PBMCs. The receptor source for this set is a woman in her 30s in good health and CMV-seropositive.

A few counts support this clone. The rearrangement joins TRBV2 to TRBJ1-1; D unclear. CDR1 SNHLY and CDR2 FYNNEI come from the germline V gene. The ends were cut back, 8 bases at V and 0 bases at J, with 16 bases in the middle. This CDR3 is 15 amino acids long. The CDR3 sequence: CASLAEGRLNTEAFF. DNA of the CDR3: TGTGCCAGCCTCGCCGAGGGTCGCCTGAACACTGAAGCTTTCTTT.

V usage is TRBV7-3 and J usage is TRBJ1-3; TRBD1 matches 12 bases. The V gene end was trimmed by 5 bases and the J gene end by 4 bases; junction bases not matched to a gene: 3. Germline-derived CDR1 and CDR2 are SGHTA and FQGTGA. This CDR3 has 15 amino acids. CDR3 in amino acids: CASSRGTGGGNTIYF. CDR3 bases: TGTGCCAGCAGCCGAGGGACAGGGGGCGGAAACACCATATATTTT.

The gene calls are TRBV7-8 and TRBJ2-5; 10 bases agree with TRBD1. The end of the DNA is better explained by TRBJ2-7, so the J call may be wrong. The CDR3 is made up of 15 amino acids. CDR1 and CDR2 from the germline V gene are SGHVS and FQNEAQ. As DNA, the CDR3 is TGTGCCAGCAGCCTGGATCCGGGACAGGGGTACGAGCAGTACTTC. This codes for CASSLDPGQGYEQYF.

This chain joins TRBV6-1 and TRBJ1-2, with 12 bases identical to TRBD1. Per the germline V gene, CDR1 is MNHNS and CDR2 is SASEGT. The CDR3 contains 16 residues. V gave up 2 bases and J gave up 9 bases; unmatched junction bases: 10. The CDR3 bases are TGTGCCAGCAGTGAACAGGGGACAGGGGGCAGGTATCGCTACACCTTC. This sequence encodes CASSEQGTGGRYRYTF.

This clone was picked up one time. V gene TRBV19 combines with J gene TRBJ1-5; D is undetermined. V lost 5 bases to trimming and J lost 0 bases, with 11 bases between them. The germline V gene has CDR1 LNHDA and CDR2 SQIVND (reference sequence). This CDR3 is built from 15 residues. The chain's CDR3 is CASSWSEYSNQPQHF. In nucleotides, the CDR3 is TGTGCCAGTAGTTGGTCAGAATATAGCAATCAGCCCCAGCATTTT.

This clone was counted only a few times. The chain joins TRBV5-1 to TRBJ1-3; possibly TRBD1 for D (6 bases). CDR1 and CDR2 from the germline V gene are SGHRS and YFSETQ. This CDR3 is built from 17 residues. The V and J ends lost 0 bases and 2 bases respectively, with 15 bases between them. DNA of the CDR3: TGCGCCAGCAGCTTGGTTGCGGGGGGCGCCGCTGGAAACACCATATATTTT. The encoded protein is CASSLVAGGAAGNTIYF.

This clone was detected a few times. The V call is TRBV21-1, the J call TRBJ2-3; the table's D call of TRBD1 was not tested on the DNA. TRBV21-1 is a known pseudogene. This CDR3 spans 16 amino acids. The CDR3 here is CASSPQGAARADTQYF. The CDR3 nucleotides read TGTGCCAGCAGCCCCCAGGGGGCAGCCAGGGCAGATACGCAGTATTTT.

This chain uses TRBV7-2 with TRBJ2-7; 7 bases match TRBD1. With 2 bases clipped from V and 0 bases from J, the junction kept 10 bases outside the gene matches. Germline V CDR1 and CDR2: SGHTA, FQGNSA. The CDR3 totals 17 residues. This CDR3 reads CASSLSRQGLGSYEQYF. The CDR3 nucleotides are TGTGCCAGCAGCTTATCACGACAGGGTCTGGGCTCCTACGAGCAGTACTTC.

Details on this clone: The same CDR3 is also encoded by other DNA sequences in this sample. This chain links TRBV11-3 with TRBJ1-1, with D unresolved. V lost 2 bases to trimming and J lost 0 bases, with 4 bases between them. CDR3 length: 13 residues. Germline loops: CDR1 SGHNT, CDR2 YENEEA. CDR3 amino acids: CASSLTVNTEAFF. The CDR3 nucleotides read TGTGCCAGCAGCTTAACAGTGAACACTGAAGCTTTCTTT.

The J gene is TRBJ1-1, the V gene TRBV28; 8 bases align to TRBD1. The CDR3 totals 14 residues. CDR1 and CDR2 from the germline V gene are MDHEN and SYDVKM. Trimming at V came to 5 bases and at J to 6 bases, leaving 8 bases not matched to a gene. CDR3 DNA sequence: TGTGCCAGCAGTCCTGGGGACAGGCAGCCTGAAGCTTTCTTT. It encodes CASSPGDRQPEAFF.

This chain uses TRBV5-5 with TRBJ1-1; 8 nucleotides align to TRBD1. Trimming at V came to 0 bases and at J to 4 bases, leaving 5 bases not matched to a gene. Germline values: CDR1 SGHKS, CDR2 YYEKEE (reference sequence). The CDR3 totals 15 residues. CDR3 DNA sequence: TGTGCCAGCAGCTTGGACCCAGGGGGCCGCACTGAAGCTTTCTTT. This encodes CASSLDPGGRTEAFF. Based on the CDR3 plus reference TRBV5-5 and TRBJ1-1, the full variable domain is DAGVTQSPTHLIKTRGQQVTLRCSPISGHKSVSWYQQVLGQGPQFIFQYYEKEERGRGNFPDRFSARQFPNYSSELNVNALLLGDSALYLCASSLDPGGRTEAFFGQGTRLTVV.

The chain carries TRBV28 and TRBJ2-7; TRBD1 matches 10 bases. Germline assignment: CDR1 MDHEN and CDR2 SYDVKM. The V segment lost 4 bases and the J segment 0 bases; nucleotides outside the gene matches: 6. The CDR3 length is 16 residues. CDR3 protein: CASSSTGTGVSYEQYF. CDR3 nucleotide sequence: TGTGCCAGCAGTTCTACCGGGACAGGGGTCTCCTACGAGCAGTACTTC.

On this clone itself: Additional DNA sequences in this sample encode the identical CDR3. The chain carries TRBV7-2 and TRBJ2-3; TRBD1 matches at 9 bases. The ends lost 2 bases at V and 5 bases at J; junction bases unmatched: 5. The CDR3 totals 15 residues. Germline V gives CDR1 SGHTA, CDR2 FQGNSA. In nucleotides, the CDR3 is TGTGCCAGCAGCTTATCAGGGACAGGGATAGATACGCAGTATTTT. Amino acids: CASSLSGTGIDTQYF.

The chain's CDR3 is CAISERDTSSGNTIYF. DNA of the CDR3: TGTGCCATCAGTGAGAGGGACACCTCCTCTGGAAACACCATATATTTT. The rearrangement uses TRBV10-3 and TRBJ1-3; tentatively, D is TRBD1 (6 bases). Germline V gives CDR1 ENHRY, CDR2 SYGVKD. Trimming shortened V by 2 bases and J by 0 bases, and 11 bases separated the two germline ends. The CDR3 is 16 residues long.

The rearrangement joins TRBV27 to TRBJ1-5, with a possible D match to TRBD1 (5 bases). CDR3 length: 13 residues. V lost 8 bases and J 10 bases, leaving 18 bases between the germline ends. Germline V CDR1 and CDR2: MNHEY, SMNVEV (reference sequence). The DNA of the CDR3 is TGTGCCAGCTCCCCTACTCCAGGGCAACCCCAGCATTTT. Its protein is CASSPTPGQPQHF.

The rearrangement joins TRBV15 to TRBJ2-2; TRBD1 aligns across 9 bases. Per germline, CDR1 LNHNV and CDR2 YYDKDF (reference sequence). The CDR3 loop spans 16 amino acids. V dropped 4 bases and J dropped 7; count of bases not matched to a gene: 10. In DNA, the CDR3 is TGTGCCACCAGCACAATGACCGGGACAGGGCGCGGGGAGCTGTTTTTT. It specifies CATSTMTGTGRGELFF.

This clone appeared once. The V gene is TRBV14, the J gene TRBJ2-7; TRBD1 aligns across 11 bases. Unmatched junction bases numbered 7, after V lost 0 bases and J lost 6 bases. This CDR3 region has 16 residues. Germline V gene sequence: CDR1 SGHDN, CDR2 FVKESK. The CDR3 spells CASSQDLGTGGPEQYF. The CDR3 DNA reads TGTGCCAGCAGCCAAGATCTCGGGACAGGGGGGCCCGAGCAGTACTTC. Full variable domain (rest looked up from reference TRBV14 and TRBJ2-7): EAGVTQFPSHSVIEKGQTVTLRCDPISGHDNLYWYRRVMGKEIKFLLHFVKESKQDESGMPNNRFLAERTGGTYSTLKVQPAELEDSGVYFCASSQDLGTGGPEQYFGPGTRLTVT.

CDR3 sequence (DNA): TGTGCCAGCAGCTCGGGACAGAGCCCAGATACGCAGTATTTT. This codes for CASSSGQSPDTQYF. This sequence joins TRBV7-9 and TRBJ2-3; 7 positions match TRBD1. Per the germline V gene, CDR1 is SEHNR and CDR2 is FQNEAQ (reference sequence). With 4 bases clipped from V and 4 bases from J, the junction kept 5 bases outside the gene matches. The CDR3 totals 14 residues.

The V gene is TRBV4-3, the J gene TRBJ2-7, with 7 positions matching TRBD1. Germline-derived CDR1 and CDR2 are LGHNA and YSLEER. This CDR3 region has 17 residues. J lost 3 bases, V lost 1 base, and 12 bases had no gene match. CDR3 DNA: TGCGCCAGCAGCCAAGGTGTCCAGGGGGTCTTGTTCTACGAGCAGTACTTC. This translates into CASSQGVQGVLFYEQYF.

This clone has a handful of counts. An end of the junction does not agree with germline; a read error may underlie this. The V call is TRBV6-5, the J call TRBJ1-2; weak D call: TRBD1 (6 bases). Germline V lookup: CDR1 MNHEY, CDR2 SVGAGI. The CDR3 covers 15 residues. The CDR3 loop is CASSYRNGQSYGYPF. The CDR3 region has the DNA TGTGCCAGCAGTTACCGTAATGGACAGTCCTATGGCTACCCCTTC.

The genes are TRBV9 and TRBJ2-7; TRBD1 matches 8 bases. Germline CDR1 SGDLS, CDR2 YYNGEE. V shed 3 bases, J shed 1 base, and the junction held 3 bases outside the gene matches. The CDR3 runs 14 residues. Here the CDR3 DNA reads TGTGCCAGCAGCGGGACAGGGACTTCCTACGAGCAGTACTTC. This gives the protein CASSGTGTSYEQYF.

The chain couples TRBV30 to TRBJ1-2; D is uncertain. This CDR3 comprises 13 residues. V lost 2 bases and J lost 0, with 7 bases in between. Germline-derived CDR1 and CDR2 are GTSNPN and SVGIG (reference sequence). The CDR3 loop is CAWSISANYGYTF. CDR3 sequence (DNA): TGTGCCTGGAGTATATCGGCTAACTATGGCTACACCTTC.

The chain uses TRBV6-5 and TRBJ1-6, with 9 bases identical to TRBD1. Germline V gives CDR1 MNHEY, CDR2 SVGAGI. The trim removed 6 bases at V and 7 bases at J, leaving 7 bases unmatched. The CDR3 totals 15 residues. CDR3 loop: CASRNTGTGNSPLHF. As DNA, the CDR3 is TGTGCCAGCAGAAATACCGGGACAGGGAATTCACCCCTCCACTTT.